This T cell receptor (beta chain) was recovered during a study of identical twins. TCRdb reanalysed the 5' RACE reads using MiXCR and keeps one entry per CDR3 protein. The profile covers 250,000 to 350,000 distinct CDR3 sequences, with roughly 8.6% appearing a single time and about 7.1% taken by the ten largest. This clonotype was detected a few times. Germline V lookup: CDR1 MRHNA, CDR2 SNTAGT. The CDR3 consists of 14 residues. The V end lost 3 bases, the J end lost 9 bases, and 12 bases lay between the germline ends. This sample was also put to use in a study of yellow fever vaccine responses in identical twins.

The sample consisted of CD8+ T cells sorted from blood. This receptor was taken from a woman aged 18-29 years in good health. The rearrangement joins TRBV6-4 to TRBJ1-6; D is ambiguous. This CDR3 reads CASSESRGGSPLHF. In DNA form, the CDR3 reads TGTGCCAGCAGTGAATCTCGAGGTGGTTCACCCCTCCACTTT.